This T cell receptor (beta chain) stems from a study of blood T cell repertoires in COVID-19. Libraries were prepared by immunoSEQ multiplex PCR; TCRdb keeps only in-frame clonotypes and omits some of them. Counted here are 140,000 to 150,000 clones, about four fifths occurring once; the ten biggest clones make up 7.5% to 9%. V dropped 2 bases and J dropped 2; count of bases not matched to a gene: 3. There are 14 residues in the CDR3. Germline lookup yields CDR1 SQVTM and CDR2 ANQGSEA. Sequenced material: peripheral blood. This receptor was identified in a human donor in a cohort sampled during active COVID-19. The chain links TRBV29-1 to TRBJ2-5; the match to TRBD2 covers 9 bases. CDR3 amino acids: CSVETGLAQETQYF. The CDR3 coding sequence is TGCAGCGTTGAAACAGGACTAGCGCAAGAGACCCAGTACTTC.